The 31 T cell receptor beta chains below all came from one sample that was sequenced in a study of blood T cell repertoires in COVID-19. Produced via immunoSEQ multiplex PCR; TCRdb's table is partial and in-frame only. The table shows roughly 41,000 clones, with roughly 80% occurring only once. Sequenced sample: peripheral blood. These receptors were obtained from a man aged 60 to 69 with COVID-19, enrolled during active disease.

The genes are TRBV2 and TRBJ2-7, with 7 bases aligning to TRBD1. Trimming took 7 bases from V and 6 from J; bases not matched to a gene: 12. Germline V CDR1 and CDR2: SNHLY, FYNNEI. The CDR3 covers 14 residues. The DNA for the CDR3 is TGTGCCAGCAAATTACAGGGGCGGGTTCTCGAGCAGTACTTC. Translating it yields CASKLQGRVLEQYF.

The chain recombines TRBV3-1 (or the pseudogene TRBV3-2) with TRBJ1-6; 7 positions match TRBD1. J lost 7 bases, V lost 6 bases, and 9 bases had no gene match. Germline loops: CDR1 LGHDT, CDR2 YNNKEL (reference sequence). This CDR3 is 15 amino acids long. This CDR3 is CASRDWGQRNSPLHF. CDR3 nucleotides: TGTGCCAGCAGGGACTGGGGACAGAGGAATTCACCCCTCCACTTT.

The V gene is TRBV27, the J gene TRBJ1-5; 9 nucleotides align to TRBD1. Trimming cost V 6 bases and J 1 base; bases outside gene matches: 7. CDR1 is MNHEY, CDR2 SMNVEV, per germline (reference sequence). CDR3 length: 16 residues. The CDR3 coding sequence is TGTGCCAGCAGCCCACAGGGGGCGAGGAGCAATCAGCCCCAGCATTTT. Translation gives CASSPQGARSNQPQHF.

The rearrangement uses TRBV15 and TRBJ2-5; D call uncertain. Germline CDR1 reads LNHNV; CDR2 reads YYDKDF (reference sequence). V lost 3 bases to trimming and J lost 4 bases, with 15 bases between them. This CDR3 region has 15 residues. The CDR3 region has the DNA TGTGCCACCAGCAGGTCCAGAGGAGTGCGAGAGACCCAGTACTTC. Translation: CATSRSRGVRETQYF.

The chain joins TRBV4-2 to TRBJ1-5; D perhaps matches TRBD1 (6 bases). The length of the CDR3 is 15 residues. The germline gives CDR1 LGHNA, CDR2 YNFKEQ. The V end lost 8 bases, the J end lost 3 bases, and 17 bases lay between the germline ends. CDR3 nucleotide sequence: TGTGCCAGCCATTCAGGACAGACACTCAATCAGCCCCAGCATTTT. Translation: CASHSGQTLNQPQHF.

This clone was observed a handful of times. The chain links TRBV5-1 to TRBJ1-3; no clear D gene. The CDR3 is made up of 15 amino acids. Germline CDR1 SGHRS, CDR2 YFSETQ. Trimming stripped 1 base from V and 4 bases from J, with 12 bases between. This CDR3 reads CASSLQGGNGNTIYF. In DNA form, the CDR3 reads TGCGCCAGCAGCTTGCAAGGCGGGAACGGAAACACCATATATTTT.

The CDR3 reads CASSLYRDEGEQYF. In nucleotides, the CDR3 is TGTGCCAGCAGTTTGTACCGGGATGAGGGCGAGCAGTACTTC. The chain is built from TRBV28 and TRBJ2-7, with D perhaps matching TRBD2 (5 bases). The V end lost 3 bases, the J end lost 6 bases, and 15 bases lay between the germline ends. The CDR3 has 14 amino acids. In germline, CDR1 is MDHEN, CDR2 SYDVKM.

This rearrangement joins TRBV5-8 to TRBJ1-1; D remains ambiguous. CDR3 length: 15 amino acids. The germline V gene encodes CDR1 SGHTS and CDR2 YDEGEE. The V end was cut by 4 bases, the J end by 0 bases, with 13 bases between. The CDR3 sequence is CASSRGVSMNTEAFF. The CDR3 coding sequence is TGTGCCAGCAGCCGCGGGGTGTCCATGAACACTGAAGCTTTCTTT.

V is TRBV2 and J is TRBJ1-2; D might be TRBD1 (5 bases). Germline values: CDR1 SNHLY, CDR2 FYNNEI. Deletions cut 8 bases from V and 5 bases from J, with 15 bases between. CDR3 length: 13 amino acids. In DNA, the CDR3 is TGTGCCAGCTATCCCACCGGGGGATATGGCTACACCTTC. This gives the protein CASYPTGGYGYTF.

The rearrangement joins TRBV29-1 to TRBJ1-2; D is ambiguous. Trimming pared 6 bases from V and 4 bases from J, leaving 15 bases between. CDR1 and CDR2 from the germline V gene are SQVTM and ANQGSEA. CDR3 length: 13 residues. The CDR3 spells CSVLDWRLYGYTF. The CDR3 nucleotides read TGCAGCGTATTGGACTGGAGACTCTATGGCTACACCTTC.

The V and J genes are TRBV3-1 (or the pseudogene TRBV3-2) and TRBJ1-3; D unclear. Per the germline V gene, CDR1 is LGHDT and CDR2 is YNNKEL (reference sequence). The CDR3 spans 16 residues. The V and J ends lost 4 bases and 0 bases respectively, with 13 bases between them. The DNA of the CDR3 is TGTGCCAGCAGCCGCCCCCAACAGCCCTCTGGAAACACCATATATTTT. Its protein is CASSRPQQPSGNTIYF.

The V call is TRBV4-3, the J call TRBJ1-5; TRBD1 matches 7 bases. Unmatched junction bases numbered 4, after V lost 0 bases and J lost 2 bases. CDR1 is LGHNA, CDR2 YSLEER, per germline. The length of the CDR3 is 16 residues. This CDR3 reads CASSQDVGGGNQPQHF. DNA of the CDR3: TGCGCCAGCAGCCAAGATGTAGGGGGCGGCAATCAGCCCCAGCATTTT.

This clone was detected only a few times. This chain connects TRBV19 to TRBJ2-5; D unclear. This CDR3 spans 15 amino acids. Germline V lookup: CDR1 LNHDA, CDR2 SQIVND (reference sequence). Trimming stripped 7 bases from V and 5 bases from J, with 20 bases between. CDR3 sequence (DNA): TGTGCCAGTATTACATTAAAAACGACTCGGGAGACCCAGTACTTC. This translates into CASITLKTTRETQYF. The full variable domain, rest sourced from reference TRBV19 and TRBJ2-5, is DGGITQSPKYLFRKEGQNVTLSCEQNLNHDAMYWYRQDPGQGLRLIYYSQIVNDFQKGDIAEGYSVSREKKESFPLTVTSAQKNPTAFYLCASITLKTTRETQYFGPGTRLLVL.

On this clone: The identical CDR3 is also encoded by other nucleotide sequences in the sample. The chain couples TRBV7-8 to TRBJ1-1; TRBD1 matches at 8 bases. The V gene's germline CDR1 is SGHVS and CDR2 FQNEAQ. The V segment lost 3 bases and the J segment 4 bases; nucleotides outside the gene matches: 1. The CDR3 spans 13 residues. The CDR3 spells CASSFDRGTEAFF. The CDR3 DNA sequence: TGTGCCAGCAGCTTCGACAGGGGCACTGAAGCTTTCTTT.

V and J are TRBV18 and TRBJ1-3; D is perhaps TRBD1 (5 bases). The CDR3 is 16 amino acids. Trimming removed 6 bases from V and 0 bases from J, with 15 bases in between. Germline V gene sequence: CDR1 KGHSH, CDR2 LQKENI. The CDR3 DNA sequence: TGTGCCAGCTCCTTCCAAGGGGTCGACTCTGGAAACACCATATATTTT. Translating it yields CASSFQGVDSGNTIYF.

This clone has just one count. The DNA of the CDR3 is TGTGCCAGCAGGGCAGGGGGCGTGCGGGGAAAGCCCCAGCATTTT. Translated, it gives CASRAGGVRGKPQHF. The V call is TRBV5-5, the J call TRBJ1-5; 8 bases map to TRBD1. The CDR3 loop spans 15 amino acids. J was trimmed by 8 bases and V by 5 bases; bases with no gene match: 12. The germline CDR1 and CDR2 sequences are SGHKS and YYEKEE (reference sequence).

This rearrangement joins TRBV18 to TRBJ1-2, with a tentative D call TRBD1 (6 bases). The V gene lost 3 bases and the J gene lost 2 bases, with 16 bases spanning the gap. The CDR3 sequence is 16 residues long. Germline assignment: CDR1 KGHSH and CDR2 LQKENI. As DNA, the CDR3 is TGTGCCAGCTCACCGACGACAGGACAGATCAACTATGGCTACACCTTC. Translation: CASSPTTGQINYGYTF.

This chain joins TRBV7-2 and TRBJ1-6; TRBD1 matches 10 bases. Germline lookup yields CDR1 SGHTA and CDR2 FQGNSA. This CDR3 region has 15 residues. V was pared by 6 bases and J by 5 bases, with 4 bases of the junction left unmatched. CDR3 nucleotides: TGTGCCAGCAGTTGGGACAGGGGAAATAATTCACCCCTCCACTTT. Encoded protein: CASSWDRGNNSPLHF.

This chain uses TRBV4-2 with TRBJ1-5, with D possibly TRBD1 on 6 matching bases. Germline V gene lookup returns CDR1 LGHNA and CDR2 YNFKEQ. The CDR3 runs to 16 residues. V was pared by 0 bases and J by 3 bases, with 12 bases between. The CDR3: CASSQDPAGVNQPQHF. CDR3 DNA: TGTGCCAGCAGCCAAGATCCAGCAGGGGTCAATCAGCCCCAGCATTTT.

J is TRBJ2-7 and V is TRBV21-1; the table assigns TRBD1, which was not confirmed against the DNA. TRBV21-1 is a known pseudogene. The CDR3 loop spans 17 amino acids. CDR3 residues: CASSKEAKGTGEYEQYF. The CDR3 DNA reads as TGTGCCAGCAGCAAAGAAGCAAAGGGGACAGGAGAATACGAGCAGTACTTC.

The rearrangement joins TRBV4-1 to TRBJ2-3, with 8 bases fitting TRBD2. V lost 4 bases to trimming and J lost 2 bases; unmatched junction nucleotides: 14. Germline values: CDR1 MGHRA, CDR2 YSYEKL. The CDR3 loop spans 18 amino acids. CDR3 nucleotides: TGCGCCAGCAGCCGGGGGAGCGGCGGGGGGCAAGTCACAGATACGCAGTATTTT. This encodes CASSRGSGGGQVTDTQYF.

The chain combines TRBV5-1 with TRBJ2-5, with 10 nucleotides matching TRBD1. The CDR3 has 14 residues. From germline, CDR1 is SGHRS and CDR2 YFSETQ. The junction had 1 base not matched to a gene; V was cut back by 3 bases and J by 2 bases. The CDR3 loop reads CASSWDRGQETQYF. As DNA, the CDR3 is TGCGCCAGCAGCTGGGACAGGGGTCAAGAGACCCAGTACTTC.

This clone appeared a single time. The V call is TRBV14, the J call TRBJ1-5, with D possibly being TRBD1 (6 bases). Trimming took off 4 bases at V and 2 bases at J, with 12 bases between the two ends. The CDR3 runs to 15 residues. Germline assignment: CDR1 SGHDN and CDR2 FVKESK. The CDR3 bases are TGTGCCAGCAGCCCGACAGGTTCTCGCAATCAGCCCCAGCATTTT. Its protein is CASSPTGSRNQPQHF.

The rearrangement uses TRBV6-2 or TRBV6-3 and TRBJ2-2, with TRBD1 as a possible D gene (6 bases). The CDR3 totals 18 residues. Trimming pared 6 bases from V and 6 bases from J, leaving 26 bases between. The germline V gene has CDR1 MNHEY and CDR2 SVGEGT. The CDR3 DNA is TGTGCCAGCAGCACCCTCGATACAGGGAGAACCTGGGCCGGGGAGCTGTTTTTT. Translating gives CASSTLDTGRTWAGELFF.

This chain joins TRBV15 and TRBJ1-3, with 10 bases matching TRBD1. V lost 4 bases and J lost 2; bases outside the gene matches: 2. This CDR3 spans 15 amino acids. CDR1 is LNHNV, CDR2 YYDKDF, per germline (reference sequence). In nucleotides, the CDR3 is TGTGCCACCAGCACGGGACAGGGGACTGGAAACACCATATATTTT. Amino acid sequence: CATSTGQGTGNTIYF. The full variable domain, completed using reference TRBV15 and TRBJ1-3, is DAMVIQNPRYQVTQFGKPVTLSCSQTLNHNVMYWYQQKSSQAPKLLFHYYDKDFNNEADTPDNFQSRRPNTSFCFLDIRSPGLGDTAMYLCATSTGQGTGNTIYFGEGSWLTVV.

The V call is TRBV19, the J call TRBJ2-5, with 13 nucleotides matching TRBD2. The CDR3 loop spans 15 amino acids. Germline CDR1 LNHDA, CDR2 SQIVND (reference sequence). J gave up 2 bases and V 5 bases, and 2 bases lay outside the gene matches. DNA of the CDR3: TGTGCCAGTAGTGGGACTAGCGGGATTCAAGAGACCCAGTACTTC. It yields the protein CASSGTSGIQETQYF.

The chain carries TRBV6-1 and TRBJ1-3; D possibly corresponds to TRBD1 (5 bases). The germline V gene has CDR1 MNHNS and CDR2 SASEGT. The CDR3 has 14 residues. Between the trimmed V and J ends, which lost 3 bases and 2 bases, there was a span of 8 bases. CDR3 amino acids: CASSEGTPGNTIYF. The CDR3 bases are TGTGCCAGCAGTGAGGGGACTCCTGGAAACACCATATATTTT.

The chain uses TRBV19 and TRBJ1-5, with 7 nucleotides matching TRBD1. CDR1 and CDR2 from the germline V gene are LNHDA and SQIVND (reference sequence). V trimming: 11 bases; J trimming: 1 base; junction bases outside the gene matches: 5. The CDR3 is made up of 13 amino acids. CDR3 loop: CAGGQTSNQPQHF. Here the CDR3 DNA reads TGTGCCGGGGGACAGACAAGCAATCAGCCCCAGCATTTT.

This chain joins TRBV7-9 and TRBJ1-2, with D perhaps TRBD1 (5 bases). Germline V gene lookup returns CDR1 SEHNR and CDR2 FQNEAQ (reference sequence). CDR3 length: 15 amino acids. Trimming took off 2 bases at V and 6 bases at J, with 16 bases between the two ends. This CDR3 is CASSLTGGSYNGYTF. CDR3 bases: TGTGCCAGCAGCTTAACCGGGGGATCCTATAATGGCTACACCTTC. Based on the CDR3 plus reference TRBV7-9 and TRBJ1-2, the full variable domain is DTGVSQNPRHKITKRGQNVTFRCDPISEHNRLYWYRQTLGQGPEFLTYFQNEAQLEKSRLLSDRFSAERPKGSFSTLEIQRTEQGDSAMYLCASSLTGGSYNGYTFGSGTRLTVV.

CDR3 sequence (DNA): TGCGCCAGCAGTGCGGGACAGGGAGGTTGGGCTGAAGCTTTCTTT. Its translation: CASSAGQGGWAEAFF. The chain employs TRBV10-1 and TRBJ1-1; 9 bases align to TRBD1. Trimming took 4 bases from V and 6 from J; bases not matched to a gene: 9. This CDR3 region has 15 residues. In germline, CDR1 is WNHNN, CDR2 SYGVQD (reference sequence).

V gene TRBV30 combines with J gene TRBJ1-1, with a tentative D call TRBD1 (5 bases). The CDR3 is 12 amino acids. Germline-derived CDR1 and CDR2 are GTSNPN and SVGIG (reference sequence). Deletions cut 6 bases from V and 8 bases from J, with 16 bases between. The CDR3 protein is CACNVGVGEAFF. The DNA of the CDR3 is TGTGCCTGCAATGTAGGGGTTGGCGAAGCTTTCTTT.